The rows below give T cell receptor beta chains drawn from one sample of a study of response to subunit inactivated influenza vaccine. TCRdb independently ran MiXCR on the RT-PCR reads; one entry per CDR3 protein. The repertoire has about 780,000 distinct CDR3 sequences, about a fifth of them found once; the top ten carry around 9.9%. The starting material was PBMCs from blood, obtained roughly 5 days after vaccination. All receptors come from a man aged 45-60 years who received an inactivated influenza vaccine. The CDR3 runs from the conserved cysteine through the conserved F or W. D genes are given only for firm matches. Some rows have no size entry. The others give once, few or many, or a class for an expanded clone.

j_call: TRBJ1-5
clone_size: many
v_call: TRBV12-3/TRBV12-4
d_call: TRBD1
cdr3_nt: TGTGCCAGCAGTGGGGACAGGGGAGGGAGCAATCAGCCCCAGCATTTT
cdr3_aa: CASSGDRGGSNQPQHF

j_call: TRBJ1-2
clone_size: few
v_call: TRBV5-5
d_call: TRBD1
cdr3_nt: TGTGCCAGCAGTTCGGGACAGGGGATTCCTAACTATGGCTACACCTTC
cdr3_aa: CASSSGQGIPNYGYTF

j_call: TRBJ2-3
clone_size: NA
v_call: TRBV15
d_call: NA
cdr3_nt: TGTGCCACCAGCAGAGGGTCTACCAATTACGATACGCAGTATTTT
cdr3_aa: CATSRGSTNYDTQYF

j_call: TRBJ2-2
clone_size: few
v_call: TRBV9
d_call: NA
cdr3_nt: TGTGCCAGCAGCGTCGTGGGGGCTTCCGGGGAGCTGTTTTTT
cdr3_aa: CASSVVGASGELFF

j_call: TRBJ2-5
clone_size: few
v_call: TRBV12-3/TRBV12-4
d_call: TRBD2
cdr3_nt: TGTGCCAGCAGTTTTTCTAGCGGGGTAAAAGAGACCCAGTACTTC
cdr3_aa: CASSFSSGVKETQYF

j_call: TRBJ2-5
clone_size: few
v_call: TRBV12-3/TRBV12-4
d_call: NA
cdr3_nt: TGTGCCAGCAGTTCGAACACAGGGAAACAAGAGACCCAGTACTTC
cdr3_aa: CASSSNTGKQETQYF

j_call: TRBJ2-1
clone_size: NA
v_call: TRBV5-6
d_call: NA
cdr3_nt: TGTGCCAGCAGCTTGGGCAATGGGGATGAGCAGTTCTTC
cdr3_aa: CASSLGNGDEQFF

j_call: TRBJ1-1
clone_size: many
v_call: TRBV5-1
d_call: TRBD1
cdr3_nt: TGCGCCAGCAGCTCAGGACAGGGTGATACTGAAGCTTTCTTT
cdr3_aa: CASSSGQGDTEAFF

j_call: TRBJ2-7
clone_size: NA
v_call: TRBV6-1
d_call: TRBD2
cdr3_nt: TGTGCCAGCAGTCCGACTAGCGGGGGTTGGGGCGAGCAGTACTTC
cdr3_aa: CASSPTSGGWGEQYF

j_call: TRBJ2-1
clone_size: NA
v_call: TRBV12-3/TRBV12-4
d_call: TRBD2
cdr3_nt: TGTGCCAGCAACGGGCTAGCGGGAGACAATGAGCAGTTCTTC
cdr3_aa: CASNGLAGDNEQFF

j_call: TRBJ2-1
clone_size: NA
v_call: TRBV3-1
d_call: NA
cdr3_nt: TGTGCCAGCAGCAACCCTCGGGGGCTATCCTACAATGAGCAGTTCTTC
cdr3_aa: CASSNPRGLSYNEQFF

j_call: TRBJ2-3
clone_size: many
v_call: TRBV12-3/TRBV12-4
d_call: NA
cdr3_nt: TGTGCCAGCAGCAGACAGGAAGCAGATACGCAGTATTTT
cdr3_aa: CASSRQEADTQYF

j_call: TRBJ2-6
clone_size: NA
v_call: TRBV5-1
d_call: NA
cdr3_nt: TGCGCCAGCAGCTTAAGTTTAGTCGGGGCCAACGTCCTGACTTTC
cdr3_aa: CASSLSLVGANVLTF

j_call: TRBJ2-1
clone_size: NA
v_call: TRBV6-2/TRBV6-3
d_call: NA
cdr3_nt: TGTGCCAGCAGTTATAGGCGGGTTCCCTACAATGAGCAGTTCTTC
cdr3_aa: CASSYRRVPYNEQFF

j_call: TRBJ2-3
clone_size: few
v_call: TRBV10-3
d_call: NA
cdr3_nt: TGTGCCATCAGTGAGTCGACGGGGGGCACAGATACGCAGTATTTT
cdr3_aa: CAISESTGGTDTQYF

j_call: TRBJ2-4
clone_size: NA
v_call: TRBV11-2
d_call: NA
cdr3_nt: TGTGCCAGCAGCTCCTCAAACATTCAGTACTTC
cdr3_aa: CASSSSNIQYF

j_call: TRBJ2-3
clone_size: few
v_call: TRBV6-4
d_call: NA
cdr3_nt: TGTGCCAGCAGTGCATCGGGGTCGAGTACAGATACGCAGTATTTT
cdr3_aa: CASSASGSSTDTQYF

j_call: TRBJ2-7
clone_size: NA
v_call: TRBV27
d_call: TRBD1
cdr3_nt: TGTGCCAGCATTGGGACAGACTCCTACGAGCAGTACTTC
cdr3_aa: CASIGTDSYEQYF

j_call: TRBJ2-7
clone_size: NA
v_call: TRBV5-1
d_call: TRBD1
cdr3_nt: TGCGCCAGCAGCTCAGGCTCGACAGGGGGCTACTACGAGCAGTACTTC
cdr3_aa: CASSSGSTGGYYEQYF

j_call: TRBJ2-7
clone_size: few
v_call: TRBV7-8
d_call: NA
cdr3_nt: TGTGCCAGCAGCGAAGCGTCTCAGGCCGAAGGGGGATACTACGAGCAGTACTTC
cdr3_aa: CASSEASQAEGGYYEQYF

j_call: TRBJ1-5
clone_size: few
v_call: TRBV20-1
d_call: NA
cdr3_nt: TGCAGTGCTAGAGACGGGCCGGATCAGCCCCAGCATTTT
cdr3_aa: CSARDGPDQPQHF

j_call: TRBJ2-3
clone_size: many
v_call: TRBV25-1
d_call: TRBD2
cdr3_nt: TGTGCCACCCGATCCCTAGCGGGGGCCTTCACAGATACGCAGTATTTT
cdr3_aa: CATRSLAGAFTDTQYF